This T cell receptor (beta chain) was recovered during a study of shared clonotypes between healthy human individuals. General study results and limits: Non-shared clonotypes showed lower generation probabilities than clonotypes common to all four donors. Sequencing depth was expected to affect clonotype sharing among donors.

As defined, naive CD8 cells were CD45RO-negative and positively selected for CCR7, with terminally differentiated effector memory CD45RA+ cells excluded. There were only Caucasian adults among the donors, and all lived in Nashville, Tennessee. The table came from immunoSEQ multiplex PCR; TCRdb's copy has only in-frame clones and leaves some out. The table has 1.5 million to 2.5 million clones, less than 95% seen once; the top ten hold around 1%. V lost 4 bases, J lost 0 bases, and 10 bases lay in between. Per germline, CDR1 SEHNR and CDR2 FQNEAQ (reference sequence). This CDR3 region has 15 residues. As regards this clone: Its antigen is currently unknown.

This clonotype was sampled from a man between 18 and 29 years old in good health. The sequencing sample was made of naive CD8+ T cells sorted from blood. The chain couples TRBV7-9 to TRBJ2-1; no definite D call. The CDR3 sequence: CASSSSRSSYNEQFF. CDR3 DNA: TGTGCCAGCAGCTCTTCAAGGAGCTCCTACAATGAGCAGTTCTTC.